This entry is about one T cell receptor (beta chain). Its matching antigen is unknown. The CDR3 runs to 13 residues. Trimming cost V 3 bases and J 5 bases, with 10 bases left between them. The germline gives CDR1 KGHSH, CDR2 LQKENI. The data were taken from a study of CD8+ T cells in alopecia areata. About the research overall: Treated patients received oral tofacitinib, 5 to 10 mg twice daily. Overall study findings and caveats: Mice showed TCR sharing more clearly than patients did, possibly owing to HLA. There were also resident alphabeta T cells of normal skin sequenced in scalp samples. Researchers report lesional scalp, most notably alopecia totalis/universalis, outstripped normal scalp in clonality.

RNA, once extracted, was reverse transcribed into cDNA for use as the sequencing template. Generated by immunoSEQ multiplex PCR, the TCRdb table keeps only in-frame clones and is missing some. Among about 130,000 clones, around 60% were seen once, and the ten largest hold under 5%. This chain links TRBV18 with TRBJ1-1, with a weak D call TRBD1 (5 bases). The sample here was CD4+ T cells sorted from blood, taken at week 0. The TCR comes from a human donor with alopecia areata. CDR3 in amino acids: CASSPGLRTEAFF. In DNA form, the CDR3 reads TGTGCCAGCTCACCGGGACTCCGAACTGAAGCTTTCTTT.